The T cell receptor beta chain described here comes from a study of cytomegalovirus exposure and HLA in healthy donors. Study at large: Most donors, around 81% of approximately 400 genotyped, fell in the Caucasian-associated ancestry cluster. General study findings and limits: Earlier results showed most TCR beta V segments being productive about 87% or about 30% of the time. A link between a missense DCLRE1C variant and TCR beta V- and J-gene trimming emerged from a later analysis.

Amplification used 60 Vbeta primers and 13 Jbeta primers. In the authors' methods: Roughly 11 million shared chains were among the about 80 million unique TCR beta chains that a later analysis counted. Method: immunoSEQ multiplex PCR; TCRdb's copy keeps in-frame clones and lacks some. V and J calls and clone size are given by that table; D and trimming were obtained from the DNA. The sample holds approximately 140,000 clones, 65% to 85% seen once. In the case of this clone: What it binds is unknown.

Material: PBMCs. The TCR originated in a woman in her thirties or forties in good health and CMV-seropositive.

Here the CDR3 reads CASKNRVNTEAFF. Here the CDR3 DNA reads TGTGCCAGCAAAAACAGGGTGAACACTGAAGCTTTCTTT. The V gene is TRBV28, the J gene TRBJ1-1; a possible D gene is TRBD1 (6 bases). The CDR3 loop spans 13 amino acids. V was clipped by 7 bases and J by 0 bases, with 9 bases between them. From germline, CDR1 is MDHEN and CDR2 SYDVKM. Full variable domain (rest looked up from reference TRBV28 and TRBJ1-1): DVKVTQSSRYLVKRTGEKVFLECVQDMDHENMFWYRQDPGLGLRLIYFSYDVKMKEKGDIPEGYSVSREKKERFSLILESASTNQTSMYLCASKNRVNTEAFFGQGTRLTVV.